This TCR beta chain was recovered during a study of vaccination and CD4 T cells after COVID-19. Study details: Post-vaccine sample collection happened at a median of approximately 10 weeks after dose two, ranging 14 to 241.

This clonotype was counted once. What it binds is unknown. This CDR3 spans 11 amino acids. CDR1 is MDHEN, CDR2 SYDVKM, per germline. V was trimmed by 11 bases and J by 5 bases, leaving 12 bases between them. The treatment was: roughly 10-day PBMC culture with coronavirus spike peptide pools or control peptides (ViraFEST assay). Positive SARS-CoV-2 PCR tests in convalescent patients dated from March to December 2020, pre-Alpha, Beta and Delta. The Oncomine TCR Beta short-read assay was applied to DNA of cultured CD4+ T cells. Genomic DNA was drawn out of CD4+ T cells grown in culture. One entry per CDR3 protein results from TCRdb running MiXCR on the PCR reads. Of 20,000 to 25,000 distinct CDR3 sequences in the sample, around 48% are singletons; the top ten hold about 4.6%.

The rearrangement links TRBV28 to TRBJ2-5; D gene unclear. The specimen sequenced was CD4+ T cells from blood, cultured in vitro. The TCR was taken from a human donor who had recovered from COVID-19. This chain's CDR3 is CASATAETQYF. In nucleotides, the CDR3 is TGTGCCTCGGCGACGGCGGAGACCCAGTACTTC.